This T cell receptor beta chain was observed in a study of shared clonotypes between healthy human individuals. Overall study results and limits: Relative to memory subsets, naive subsets generally showed larger estimated richness.

Some clones are missing from TCRdb's copy, which holds only in-frame ones; the method was immunoSEQ multiplex PCR. The sample includes about 2.4 million clones, roughly nine tenths of them seen just once. As to this clone: Antigen: not known.

CDR1 and CDR2 from the germline V gene are MNHNY and SVGAGI (reference sequence). This CDR3 is built from 13 residues. V was shortened by 8 bases and J by 1 base, with 11 bases between the two germline ends. The sample was naive CD4+ T cells sorted from blood. As for subset: CD45RA+ positively selected. J is TRBJ1-1 and V is TRBV6-6; D might be TRBD1 (6 bases). This clonotype was sampled from a man aged 18 to 30 in good health. CDR3 region: CASSARGNTEAFF. CDR3 DNA: TGTGCCAGCTCTGCCAGGGGGAACACTGAAGCTTTCTTT.